The present T cell receptor (beta chain) was sequenced within a study of T-cell memory formation after mild COVID-19. One entry per CDR3 protein, called by TCRdb with MiXCR from the 5' RACE reads. Among roughly 350,000 distinct CDR3 sequences, 25% to 30% were seen once, and the ten largest hold about 14%. The sample taken for sequencing was PBMCs or a T cell subset sorted from them (not recorded which). This receptor was obtained from an adult woman who had mild COVID-19 (a few samples of this study predate the infection). Cell type and time point are not known.

The chain's CDR3 is CASKIPGQGAVQPQHF. The CDR3 nucleotides are TGTGCCAGCAAAATCCCGGGACAGGGGGCTGTTCAGCCCCAGCATTTT. The chain has TRBV2 and TRBJ1-5, with 12 bases that match TRBD1. The V gene's germline CDR1 is SNHLY and CDR2 FYNNEI. CDR3 length: 16 amino acids. J gave up 6 bases and V 7 bases, and 10 bases lay outside the gene matches.